The present T cell receptor (beta chain) was sequenced within a study of control samples from healthy donors and cancer patients. Germline loops: CDR1 MGHDK, CDR2 SYGVNS. V lost 6 bases, J lost 4 bases, and 4 bases lay in between. The CDR3 sequence is 12 residues long. TCRdb's table, derived via immunoSEQ multiplex PCR, lists solely in-frame clones and lacks some. The repertoire holds about 73,000 clones, around 95% seen once, with roughly 6.1% in the top ten. Sequences were obtained from blood. The rearrangement joins TRBV25-1 to TRBJ1-6; the D is unclear. This sequence was found in a woman in her thirties or forties in good health. CDR3 in amino acids: CASRIYNSPLHF. The DNA of the CDR3 is TGTGCCAGCAGGATTTATAATTCACCCCTCCACTTT.